Described below is a single T cell receptor (beta chain) sequence and its context. Antigen: not known. Terminally differentiated effector memory CD45RA+ cells were excluded from the naive CD8 cells, which were CD45RO-negative and positively selected for CCR7. The healthy adult donors were HIV-negative and reported no recent acute infections or vaccinations. The germline V gene encodes CDR1 SEHNR and CDR2 FQNEAQ (reference sequence). This CDR3 has 12 residues. The record originates from a study of shared clonotypes between healthy human individuals. Data came from immunoSEQ multiplex PCR; TCRdb stores just in-frame clones and leaves some out. The data show approximately 2,200,000 clones, about 93% seen once. Overall study results and limits: Roughly 5.3% of naive CD4 clonotypes were common to a handful of donors.

The TCR was taken from a man aged 18 to 30 in good health. Some clones in this sample may be carry-over from other donors' samples. Sequencing was done on a sample of naive CD8+ T cells from PBMCs. The rearrangement joins TRBV7-9 to TRBJ2-5; D remains unclear. TRBJ2-7 explains the end of the DNA better; the J call may be wrong. The DNA of the CDR3 is TGTGCCAGCAGCCCGACGGTCTACGAGCAGTACTTC. Protein product: CASSPTVYEQYF.